Included here is one TCR beta chain sequence, with context. Its antigen is undetermined. This sample is drawn from a study of pediatric ulcerative colitis. The germline V gene has CDR1 SSHAT and CDR2 FNYEAQ (reference sequence). Deletions cut 5 bases from V and 3 bases from J, with 24 bases between. This CDR3 contains 18 residues. Findings of the study overall: Compared with controls, ulcerative colitis showed greater blood-rectum clone sharing. Acute severe colitis showed lower rectal diversity from clonal expansions.

The survey-level immunoSEQ assay was used. Here immunoSEQ multiplex PCR was the method, and the copy in TCRdb shows in-frame clones only, minus some. Of under 70,000 clones listed, 80% to 90% are singletons. Sequenced sample: blood. The receptor's source is a boy aged 5-17 years who was a control in a study of pediatric ulcerative colitis. The rearrangement uses TRBV7-7 and TRBJ2-3, with D maybe TRBD2 (6 bases). The CDR3 here is CASSKRPRDSGWTDTQYF. The CDR3 DNA sequence: TGTGCCAGCAGCAAGCGGCCTCGGGACTCCGGGTGGACAGATACGCAGTATTTT.